There are many counts of the clone carrying this T cell receptor (beta chain). This entry comes from a study of T-cell reconstitution after alpha-beta-depleted transplantation in children. Germline CDR1 reads MNHEY; CDR2 reads SVGEGT. Germline trimming cut 4 bases from V and 1 base from J; bases unmatched to any gene: 6. This CDR3 contains 16 residues. TCRbeta library preparation incorporated unique molecular identifiers. TCRdb reprocessed the PCR reads with MiXCR, giving one entry per CDR3 protein. The sample includes roughly 610,000 distinct CDR3 sequences, roughly a tenth of them seen just once. Sequencing was performed on PBMCs from the stem cell graft donor, taken from the stem cell graft. The clonotype originates from a human donor who donated a stem cell graft to a child with acute myeloid leukemia. This chain uses TRBV6-2 or TRBV6-3 with TRBJ2-2, with 7 nucleotides matching TRBD2. The CDR3 DNA is TGTGCCAGCAGTTCCCTCCCTAGCGGGAACACCGGGGAGCTGTTTTTT. Protein sequence: CASSSLPSGNTGELFF.